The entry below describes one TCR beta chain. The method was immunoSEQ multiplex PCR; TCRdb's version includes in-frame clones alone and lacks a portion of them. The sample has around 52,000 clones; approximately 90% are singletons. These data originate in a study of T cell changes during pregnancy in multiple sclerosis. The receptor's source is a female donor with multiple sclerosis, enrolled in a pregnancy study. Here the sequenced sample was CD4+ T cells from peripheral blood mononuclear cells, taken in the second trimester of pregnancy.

CDR3 coding DNA: TGTGCCAGCAGCTTAAGGACAGGAACTGATTCACCCCTCCACTTT. Its translation is CASSLRTGTDSPLHF. The V and J genes are TRBV7-6 and TRBJ1-6; 7 bases map to TRBD1. Germline lookup yields CDR1 SGHVS and CDR2 FNYEAQ. CDR3 size: 15 residues. V lost 2 bases and J lost 8; bases outside the gene matches: 6.